The next 23 T cell receptor beta chains were all read from a single sample in a study of cytomegalovirus exposure and HLA in healthy donors. The PCR employed 60 Vbeta primers together with 13 Jbeta primers. Libraries were prepared by immunoSEQ multiplex PCR; TCRdb keeps only in-frame clonotypes and omits some of them. Of under 200,000 clones listed, 80% are singletons. The sample consisted of PBMCs. Every receptor here comes from a man aged 25-40 years in good health and CMV-seronegative.

This clone has more than one count but fewer than ten. The V gene is TRBV29-1, the J gene TRBJ2-1; 8 bases fit TRBD2. V was clipped by 3 bases and J by 4 bases; unmatched bases: 2. The CDR3 is 13 residues long. Germline V gene data show CDR1 as SQVTM and CDR2 as ANQGSEA. In nucleotides, the CDR3 is TGCAGCGTTGACTCTAGCGGGTACAATGAGCAGTTCTTC. Translation: CSVDSSGYNEQFF.

This clone was recorded only once. The chain recombines TRBV11-2 with TRBJ2-1; D gene unclear. The CDR3 sequence is 14 residues long. V dropped 0 bases and J dropped 3 bases, with 6 bases sitting between them. CDR1 and CDR2 from the germline V gene are SGHAT and FQNNGV. The CDR3 DNA sequence: TGTGCCAGCAGCTTAGATCCGGGCTACAATGAGCAGTTCTTC. It yields the protein CASSLDPGYNEQFF.

The V gene is TRBV5-6, the J gene TRBJ1-2; the D is unclear. The CDR3 runs to 15 residues. CDR1 is SGHDT and CDR2 is YYEEEE in the germline V gene. With 4 bases removed from V and 8 bases from J, the gap between germline ends came to 21 bases. The chain's CDR3 is CASSPRRPPIGGYTF. DNA of the CDR3: TGTGCCAGCAGCCCCCGGAGGCCTCCTATCGGCGGCTACACCTTC.

This chain links TRBV7-3 with TRBJ1-1; a weak D match, TRBD1 (5 bases). CDR1 and CDR2 (germline): SGHTA, FQGTGA. Trimming removed 5 bases from V and 3 bases from J, with 22 bases in between. CDR3 length: 17 residues. The CDR3 coding sequence is TGTGCCAGCAGCACCTGGACGCAGGGTATGGAAGACACTGAAGCTTTCTTT. Protein: CASSTWTQGMEDTEAFF.

This clone was seen only once. The chain uses TRBV4-3 and TRBJ1-2; D perhaps matches TRBD1 (5 bases). The V end was cut by 4 bases, the J end by 4 bases, with 22 bases between. This CDR3 has 17 amino acids. Germline V gene lookup returns CDR1 LGHNA and CDR2 YSLEER. CDR3: CASSLTPPRGGGYGYTF. CDR3 in DNA: TGCGCCAGCAGCCTAACCCCCCCGAGGGGAGGAGGCTATGGCTACACCTTC.

The chain uses TRBV28 and TRBJ1-5, with 7 bases identical to TRBD1. This CDR3 has 14 amino acids. Losses at the gene ends were 6 bases for V and 7 bases for J; bases not matched to a gene: 9. Germline V CDR1 and CDR2: MDHEN, SYDVKM. Here the CDR3 reads CASSPTGIRQPQHF. The CDR3 nucleotides read TGTGCCAGCAGCCCGACAGGGATTAGGCAGCCCCAGCATTTT. Combining the CDR3 with reference TRBV28 and TRBJ1-5 gives the whole variable domain DVKVTQSSRYLVKRTGEKVFLECVQDMDHENMFWYRQDPGLGLRLIYFSYDVKMKEKGDIPEGYSVSREKKERFSLILESASTNQTSMYLCASSPTGIRQPQHFGDGTRLSIL.

V usage is TRBV6-6 and J usage is TRBJ2-4, with D tentatively TRBD1 (5 bases). Germline V gives CDR1 MNHNY, CDR2 SVGAGI (reference sequence). The CDR3 sequence is 16 residues long. Trimming stripped 1 base from V and 1 base from J, with 11 bases between. This chain's CDR3 is CASSYFRAGAKNIQYF. The CDR3 DNA reads as TGTGCCAGCAGTTACTTCAGGGCCGGGGCCAAAAACATTCAGTACTTC.

V usage is TRBV27 and J usage is TRBJ2-5, with TRBD2 matching over 8 bases. V lost 5 bases, J lost 4 bases, and 12 bases stayed unmatched. The CDR3 has 16 amino acids. Germline loops: CDR1 MNHEY, CDR2 SMNVEV (reference sequence). The CDR3 is CASSLIGGGPRETQYF. The CDR3 nucleotides are TGTGCCAGCAGTCTCATCGGGGGGGGGCCCCGAGAGACCCAGTACTTC.

This CDR3 is CASSMLRTGGRDGYTF. CDR3 sequence (DNA): TGTGCCAGTAGTATGCTTCGCACAGGGGGGAGGGATGGCTACACCTTC. The chain is built from TRBV19 and TRBJ1-2; 8 bases are shared with TRBD1. V dropped 3 bases and J dropped 6; count of bases not matched to a gene: 12. Looked up from germline, CDR1 is LNHDA and CDR2 is SQIVND (reference sequence). The length of the CDR3 is 16 residues.

This chain uses TRBV11-3 with TRBJ2-5; TRBD2 matches 14 bases. The CDR3 is 15 residues long. V lost 1 base and J lost 5; bases outside the gene matches: 0. Per germline, CDR1 SGHNT and CDR2 YENEEA. CDR3 nucleotides: TGTGCCAGCAGCTTAGGGACTAGCGGGAGGGAGACCCAGTACTTC. Residues: CASSLGTSGRETQYF.

The chain has TRBV6-5 and TRBJ2-3, with 12 bases aligning to TRBD2. The CDR3 extends over 16 amino acids. CDR1 and CDR2 (germline): MNHEY, SVGAGI. J was trimmed by 6 bases and V by 4 bases; bases with no gene match: 8. The CDR3 region has the DNA TGTGCCAGCAGTTGGACTAGCGGGGATGGTGGGGATACGCAGTATTTT. It is translated as CASSWTSGDGGDTQYF.

This clone was counted a few times. The gene calls are TRBV7-2 and TRBJ2-5; possibly TRBD1 for D (8 bases). The V gene's germline CDR1 is SGHTA and CDR2 FQGNSA. The ends were cut back, 5 bases at V and 4 bases at J, with 14 bases in the middle. There are 14 residues in the CDR3. The CDR3 nucleotides are TGTGCCAGCAGCCAGGGGGCGGGGGCAGAGACCCAGTACTTC. This encodes CASSQGAGAETQYF.

The rearrangement links TRBV5-4 to TRBJ1-2; 9 positions agree with TRBD1. The CDR3 is 14 amino acids. The ends lost 4 bases at V and 4 bases at J; junction bases unmatched: 5. Germline assignment: CDR1 SGHNT and CDR2 YYREEE (reference sequence). The CDR3 nucleotides read TGTGCCAGCAGCAGTGGACAGGGGACCTATGGCTACACCTTC. It codes for CASSSGQGTYGYTF.

The chain is built from TRBV4-3 and TRBJ2-1, with 7 nucleotides matching TRBD1. Germline loops: CDR1 LGHNA, CDR2 YSLEER. The CDR3 spans 17 residues. V lost 4 bases to trimming and J lost 3 bases; unmatched junction nucleotides: 12. In DNA form, the CDR3 reads TGCGCCAGCAGCCCGGAAACGACAGGGAACAACTACAATGAGCAGTTCTTC. Translating it yields CASSPETTGNNYNEQFF.

The V call is TRBV19, the J call TRBJ1-1; unclear D gene. The CDR3 is made up of 17 amino acids. The V end was cut by 5 bases, the J end by 0 bases, with 19 bases between. Germline CDR1 reads LNHDA; CDR2 reads SQIVND (reference sequence). CDR3 coding DNA: TGTGCCAGTAGTTCTGGAGGGAAAAGGGTGATGAACACTGAAGCTTTCTTT. Translated, it gives CASSSGGKRVMNTEAFF.

This sequence joins TRBV19 and TRBJ1-4; D possibly corresponds to TRBD1 (5 bases). The germline V and J ends were trimmed by 10 bases and 5 bases, with 14 bases remaining between them. Per the germline V gene, CDR1 is LNHDA and CDR2 is SQIVND (reference sequence). This CDR3 is 13 amino acids long. CDR3 sequence reads: CATQGQGNEKLFF. The CDR3 DNA is TGTGCCACCCAGGGCCAGGGAAATGAAAAACTGTTTTTT.

The rearrangement links TRBV7-2 to TRBJ2-2; maybe TRBD2 (5 bases). V lost 3 bases and J 5 bases, leaving 13 bases between the germline ends. The germline CDR1 and CDR2 sequences are SGHTA and FQGNSA. This CDR3 is built from 15 residues. CDR3 DNA: TGTGCCAGCAGCTTGCGGGTGGGGTCGACCGGGGAGCTGTTTTTT. Its protein is CASSLRVGSTGELFF.

The J gene is TRBJ2-5, the V gene TRBV7-3; 7 nucleotides match TRBD1. The germline CDR1 and CDR2 sequences are SGHTA and FQGTGA. The CDR3 is made up of 16 amino acids. V trimming: 5 bases; J trimming: 2 bases; junction bases outside the gene matches: 11. CDR3 DNA sequence: TGTGCCAGCAGCCCCAGGGGGAACATAAAGCAAGAGACCCAGTACTTC. Amino acids: CASSPRGNIKQETQYF. Based on the CDR3 plus reference TRBV7-3 and TRBJ2-5, the full variable domain is GAGVSQTPSNKVTEKGKYVELRCDPISGHTALYWYRQSLGQGPEFLIYFQGTGAADDSGLPNDRFFAVRPEGSVSTLKIQRTERGDSAVYLCASSPRGNIKQETQYFGPGTRLLVL.

This chain links TRBV6-5 with TRBJ1-2, with D unresolved. The ends were cut back, 0 bases at V and 7 bases at J, with 12 bases in the middle. The CDR3 sequence is 14 residues long. Germline V CDR1 and CDR2: MNHEY, SVGAGI. CDR3 DNA: TGTGCCAGCAGTTACTCCGTCAGGACTGCTGGCTACACCTTC. Protein sequence: CASSYSVRTAGYTF.

CDR3 in DNA: TGTGCCAGCAGTTTTTCAGTGAACACTGAAGCTTTCTTT. The encoded protein is CASSFSVNTEAFF. The gene calls are TRBV2 and TRBJ1-1; D is uncertain. The germline gives CDR1 SNHLY, CDR2 FYNNEI. V lost 5 bases and J lost 0, with 7 bases in between. CDR3 size: 13 residues.

The gene calls are TRBV4-1 and TRBJ1-5; 10 bases line up with TRBD1. In germline, CDR1 is MGHRA, CDR2 YSYEKL. V shed 2 bases and J 6 bases; nucleotides not matched to a gene: 4. CDR3 length: 15 amino acids. The CDR3 region has the DNA TGCGCCAGCAGCCAAACGGGACAGGGGATTCAGCCCCAGCATTTT. Protein: CASSQTGQGIQPQHF.

This clone was observed once. The chain joins TRBV5-1 to TRBJ2-3; D remains unclear. The CDR3 runs to 14 residues. Trimming took 4 bases from V and 1 from J, leaving 10 bases between them. Per the germline V gene, CDR1 is SGHRS and CDR2 is YFSETQ. The DNA of the CDR3 is TGCGCCAGCAGCCCGCCCCCAGGCACAGATACGCAGTATTTT. Translated: CASSPPPGTDTQYF.

In the case of this clone: An end of the junction differs from the germline gene, which may be a read error. The rearrangement links TRBV30 to TRBJ1-6; D is uncertain. Germline V gene sequence: CDR1 GTSNPN, CDR2 SVGIG (reference sequence). The CDR3 sequence is 12 residues long. Written as DNA, the CDR3 is TGTGCCTGGAGTGTACTTGGCCAGGCCGCAAACTTT. This codes for CAWSVLGQAANF.